The 23 T cell receptor beta chains below come from one sample, sequenced in a study of blood T cell repertoires in COVID-19. Profiled with immunoSEQ multiplex PCR; TCRdb holds only in-frame clones, not every one. The data show roughly 230,000 clones, with 70% to 90% seen just once and approximately 6.6% held by the top ten. The sequencing sample was made of PBMCs or T cells enriched from blood (not recorded which). All receptors derive from a woman aged 45-60 years who had been exposed to COVID-19.

This sequence joins TRBV15 and TRBJ2-3; D is unclear. V shed 1 base and J shed 1 base, with 3 bases lying between them. This CDR3 has 13 residues. Germline loops: CDR1 LNHNV, CDR2 YYDKDF (reference sequence). The CDR3 here is CATSRVGTDTQYF. CDR3 coding DNA: TGTGCCACCAGCAGAGTAGGCACAGATACGCAGTATTTT.

This chain uses TRBV11-2 with TRBJ2-7; 13 bases map to TRBD2. This CDR3 region has 16 residues. Germline-derived CDR1 and CDR2 are SGHAT and FQNNGV. Germline trimming cut 4 bases from V and 2 bases from J; bases unmatched to any gene: 5. CDR3: CASSSQGTSGTYEQYF. CDR3 sequence (DNA): TGTGCCAGCAGCTCCCAGGGGACTAGCGGGACCTACGAGCAGTACTTC. The full variable domain, its missing parts supplied by reference TRBV11-2 and TRBJ2-7, is EAGVAQSPRYKIIEKRQSVAFWCNPISGHATLYWYQQILGQGPKLLIQFQNNGVVDDSQLPKDRFSAERLKGVDSTLKIQPAKLEDSAVYLCASSSQGTSGTYEQYFGPGTRLTVT.

This CDR3 reads CASSGYRGGYNEQFF. The CDR3 nucleotides are TGTGCCAGCAGCGGATACCGGGGGGGGTACAATGAGCAGTTCTTC. V gene TRBV5-4 combines with J gene TRBJ2-1, with TRBD2 matching 8 bases. CDR1 and CDR2 from the germline V gene are SGHNT and YYREEE (reference sequence). The trim removed 4 bases at V and 4 bases at J, leaving 7 bases unmatched. The CDR3 runs 15 residues. The full variable domain, rest sourced from reference TRBV5-4 and TRBJ2-1, is ETGVTQSPTHLIKTRGQQVTLRCSSQSGHNTVSWYQQALGQGPQFIFQYYREEENGRGNFPPRFSGLQFPNYSSELNVNALELDDSALYLCASSGYRGGYNEQFFGPGTRLTVL.

The V and J genes are TRBV3-1 (or the pseudogene TRBV3-2) and TRBJ1-5; D is unresolved. This CDR3 spans 14 amino acids. V was trimmed by 0 bases and J by 4 bases, leaving 7 bases between them. The germline V gene has CDR1 LGHDT and CDR2 YNNKEL (reference sequence). The CDR3 nucleotides are TGTGCCAGCAGCCAAGACCCGCGGAATCAGCCCCAGCATTTT. Translation gives CASSQDPRNQPQHF.

This rearrangement joins TRBV4-3 to TRBJ2-2; weak D call: TRBD1 (6 bases). Germline values: CDR1 LGHNA, CDR2 YSLEER. The CDR3 is 14 residues long. V gave up 4 bases and J gave up 4 bases, with 10 bases separating them. CDR3 protein: CASSLDSSTGELFF. CDR3 bases: TGCGCCAGCAGCCTGGACAGTAGCACCGGGGAGCTGTTTTTT.

The chain joins TRBV19 to TRBJ2-2; 11 nucleotides agree with TRBD2. CDR3 length: 17 amino acids. Germline CDR1 LNHDA, CDR2 SQIVND (reference sequence). J gave up 5 bases and V 3 bases, and 8 bases lay outside the gene matches. The CDR3 sequence: CASSMSGTSGATGELFF. Written as DNA, the CDR3 is TGTGCCAGTAGTATGTCCGGGACTAGCGGAGCTACCGGGGAGCTGTTTTTT.

This clone has only a few counts. The chain employs TRBV12-3 or TRBV12-4 and TRBJ1-1, with a weak D call TRBD1 (6 bases). V was trimmed by 3 bases and J by 5 bases, leaving 10 bases between them. The CDR3 covers 13 residues. In nucleotides, the CDR3 is TGTGCCAGCAGTTTTGGGGGGGCGACTGAAGCTTTCTTT. Translating gives CASSFGGATEAFF.

A single count supports this clone. V is TRBV2 and J is TRBJ2-7, with 13 bases lining up with TRBD2. CDR1 and CDR2 (germline): SNHLY, FYNNEI. Trimming at V came to 7 bases and at J to 7 bases, leaving 7 bases not matched to a gene. The CDR3 runs 14 residues. The CDR3 loop is CASTAGGLAGEQYF. In DNA, the CDR3 is TGTGCCAGCACCGCAGGGGGACTAGCGGGGGAGCAGTACTTC.

The chain recombines TRBV10-3 with TRBJ1-5, with no clear D. The CDR3 extends over 15 amino acids. Germline V lookup: CDR1 ENHRY, CDR2 SYGVKD. V lost 0 bases and J 3 bases, leaving 9 bases between the germline ends. The CDR3 reads CAISESTSLNQPQHF. For the CDR3, the DNA is TGTGCCATCAGTGAGTCGACAAGCCTCAATCAGCCCCAGCATTTT.

V usage is TRBV6-5 and J usage is TRBJ1-3; D might be TRBD1 (5 bases). Trimming pared 8 bases from V and 7 bases from J, leaving 9 bases between. This CDR3 spans 11 amino acids. CDR1 is MNHEY and CDR2 is SVGAGI in the germline V gene. In nucleotides, the CDR3 is TGTGCCAGCTGGGGGGGGAACACCATATATTTT. Encoded protein: CASWGGNTIYF.

Only a few counts were recorded for this clone. The chain uses TRBV6-5 and TRBJ2-2; 7 bases align to TRBD2. V was clipped by 1 base and J by 4 bases; unmatched bases: 3. Germline V lookup: CDR1 MNHEY, CDR2 SVGAGI. The CDR3 spans 15 residues. The CDR3 sequence: CASSYWEGGTGELFF. Here the CDR3 DNA reads TGTGCCAGCAGTTACTGGGAGGGAGGCACCGGGGAGCTGTTTTTT.

This rearrangement joins TRBV5-1 to TRBJ2-5; 11 positions agree with TRBD2. Germline loops: CDR1 SGHRS, CDR2 YFSETQ. V shed 8 bases and J 5 bases; nucleotides not matched to a gene: 11. The CDR3 has 15 amino acids. The CDR3 bases are TGCGCCAGTTCGACTAGCGGGGTATTCTTTGAGACCCAGTACTTC. Its translation is CASSTSGVFFETQYF. The full variable domain, in which reference TRBV5-1 and TRBJ2-5 provide the parts outside the CDR3, is KAGVTQTPRYLIKTRGQQVTLSCSPISGHRSVSWYQQTPGQGLQFLFEYFSETQRNKGNFPGRFSGRQFSNSRSEMNVSTLELGDSALYLCASSTSGVFFETQYFGPGTRLLVL.

This chain links TRBV3-1 (or the pseudogene TRBV3-2) with TRBJ2-5; 8 nucleotides agree with TRBD2. The CDR3 extends over 15 amino acids. V was pared by 4 bases and J by 1 base, with 5 bases of the junction left unmatched. The germline gives CDR1 LGHDT, CDR2 YNNKEL (reference sequence). The CDR3 loop is CASSRSGGIQETQYF. The CDR3 nucleotides are TGTGCCAGCAGCCGAAGCGGGGGCATCCAAGAGACCCAGTACTTC.

This clone has a handful of counts. The chain uses TRBV7-7 and TRBJ2-1, with TRBD2 matching 9 bases. CDR3 length equals 13 residues. V shed 4 bases and J 8 bases; nucleotides not matched to a gene: 3. Germline CDR1 and CDR2: SSHAT and FNYEAQ (reference sequence). The CDR3 reads CASSSGLADEQFF. Here the CDR3 DNA reads TGTGCCAGCAGCTCGGGACTAGCCGATGAGCAGTTCTTC.

The chain has TRBV3-1 (or the pseudogene TRBV3-2) and TRBJ1-2, with D possibly being TRBD1 (5 bases). The V end lost 8 bases, the J end lost 8 bases, and 18 bases lay between the germline ends. The CDR3 has 13 amino acids. In germline, CDR1 is LGHDT, CDR2 YNNKEL (reference sequence). CDR3: CASSPSRAGGYTF. The CDR3 bases are TGTGCCAGCTCACCAAGCAGGGCAGGAGGCTACACCTTC.

The rearrangement joins TRBV11-2 to TRBJ2-7, with no clear D. V lost 5 bases to trimming and J lost 3 bases, with 5 bases between them. The CDR3 totals 11 residues. CDR1 SGHAT and CDR2 FQNNGV come from the germline V gene. CDR3 amino acids: CASSTGYEQYF. CDR3 DNA sequence: TGTGCCAGCAGCACGGGCTACGAGCAGTACTTC.

The chain couples TRBV6-6 to TRBJ1-1; TRBD1 matches 9 bases. V gave up 5 bases and J gave up 10 bases; unmatched junction bases: 11. Germline CDR1 reads MNHNY; CDR2 reads SVGAGI (reference sequence). The CDR3 spans 14 residues. CDR3 in amino acids: CASSGPRQGDRAFF. The CDR3 region has the DNA TGTGCCAGCAGTGGCCCTAGACAGGGGGATAGAGCTTTCTTT.

The rearrangement links TRBV5-1 to TRBJ1-4, with TRBD1 as a possible D gene (5 bases). The CDR3 is 14 residues long. Germline V lookup: CDR1 SGHRS, CDR2 YFSETQ. V was trimmed by 4 bases and J by 7 bases, leaving 14 bases between them. CDR3 sequence reads: CASSLGGVTEKLFF. The DNA for the CDR3 is TGCGCCAGCAGCCTAGGAGGGGTCACTGAAAAACTGTTTTTT.

This clone has a handful of counts. The chain links TRBV3-1 (or the pseudogene TRBV3-2) to TRBJ1-1; D is undetermined. There are 13 residues in the CDR3. Germline V CDR1 and CDR2: LGHDT, YNNKEL (reference sequence). Trimming left V 1 base short and J 3 bases short, with 6 bases between. CDR3 DNA sequence: TGTGCCAGCAGCCAAGCGGTGGACACTGAAGCTTTCTTT. Amino acids: CASSQAVDTEAFF.

V and J are TRBV7-2 and TRBJ2-5, with 8 nucleotides matching TRBD1. The CDR3 extends over 14 amino acids. Germline V gene lookup returns CDR1 SGHTA and CDR2 FQGNSA. V lost 5 bases to trimming and J lost 4 bases; unmatched junction nucleotides: 6. The CDR3 reads CASSPRTGSETQYF. The DNA for the CDR3 is TGTGCCAGCAGCCCGCGGACAGGGTCAGAGACCCAGTACTTC. Supplemented by reference TRBV7-2 and TRBJ2-5, the full variable domain reads GAGVSQSPSNKVTEKGKDVELRCDPISGHTALYWYRQSLGQGLEFLIYFQGNSAPDKSGLPSDRFSAERTGGSVSTLTIQRTQQEDSAVYLCASSPRTGSETQYFGPGTRLLVL.

This clone came up once. The chain combines TRBV5-1 with TRBJ1-2; possible D gene TRBD1, 5 bases. V lost 4 bases and J lost 4, with 14 bases in between. The CDR3 runs to 14 residues. Germline loops: CDR1 SGHRS, CDR2 YFSETQ. CDR3 sequence: CASSNSQEFYGYTF. The CDR3 coding sequence is TGCGCCAGCAGCAACTCACAGGAGTTCTATGGCTACACCTTC.

V gene TRBV2 combines with J gene TRBJ2-5, with 10 nucleotides matching TRBD2. The CDR3 consists of 15 residues. In germline, CDR1 is SNHLY, CDR2 FYNNEI. The junction had 3 bases not matched to a gene; V was cut back by 3 bases and J by 2 bases. The CDR3 is CASSETSGFQETQYF. As DNA, the CDR3 is TGTGCCAGCAGTGAGACTAGCGGGTTTCAAGAGACCCAGTACTTC.

This sequence joins TRBV7-2 and TRBJ1-5; D gene unclear. The CDR3 covers 12 residues. V lost 5 bases and J lost 4, with 6 bases in between. Germline lookup yields CDR1 SGHTA and CDR2 FQGNSA. The CDR3 DNA sequence: TGTGCCAGCAGCGTACTGAATCAGCCCCAGCATTTT. It translates to CASSVLNQPQHF.